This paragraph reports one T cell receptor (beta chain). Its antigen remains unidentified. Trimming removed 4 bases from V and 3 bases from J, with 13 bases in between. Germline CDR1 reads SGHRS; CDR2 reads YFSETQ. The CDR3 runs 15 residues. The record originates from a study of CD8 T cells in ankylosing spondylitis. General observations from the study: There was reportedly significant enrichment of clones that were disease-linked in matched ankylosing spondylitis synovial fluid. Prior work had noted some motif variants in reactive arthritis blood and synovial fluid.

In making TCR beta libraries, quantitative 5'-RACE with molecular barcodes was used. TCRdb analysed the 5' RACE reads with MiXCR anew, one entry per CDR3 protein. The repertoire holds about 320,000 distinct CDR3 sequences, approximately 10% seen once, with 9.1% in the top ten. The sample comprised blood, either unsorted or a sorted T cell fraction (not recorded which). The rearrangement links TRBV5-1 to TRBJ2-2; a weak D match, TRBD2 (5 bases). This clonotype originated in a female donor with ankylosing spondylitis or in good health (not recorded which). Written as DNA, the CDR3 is TGCGCCAGCAGCCAGACTACTAGGCACACCGGGGAGCTGTTTTTT. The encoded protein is CASSQTTRHTGELFF.